These T cell receptor beta chains were read from a single sample in a study of OX40 agonist ivuxolimab in advanced cancers. Profiling relied on immunoSEQ multiplex PCR, and the TCRdb table lists in-frame clones only, not all of them. This table has 50,000 to 65,000 clones, approximately 86% appearing once. Sequencing was performed on CD4+ or CD8+ T cells sorted from blood, taken in a trial of the OX40 agonist ivuxolimab. These receptors originate from an adult with an advanced solid tumor such as melanoma, head and neck, liver or kidney cancer. CDR3s include the opening cysteine and the closing phenylalanine or tryptophan. Each record gives: clone size, V gene, J gene, D gene, CDR3 DNA, CDR3 protein. A D gene is named only where the DNA matches it firmly. The size field is filled for only some rows; it gives once, few, many or a size class.

clone size: .; V gene: TRBV9; J gene: TRBJ2-2; D gene: .; CDR3 DNA: TGTGCCAGCAGCATGACAGAGAACACCGGGGAGCTGTTTTTT; CDR3 protein: CASSMTENTGELFF
clone size: .; V gene: TRBV28; J gene: TRBJ1-1; D gene: TRBD1; CDR3 DNA: TGTGCCAGCAGTTCGGGACAGGGCCGAGAAGCTTTCTTT; CDR3 protein: CASSSGQGREAFF
clone size: .; V gene: TRBV28; J gene: TRBJ1-5; D gene: TRBD1; CDR3 DNA: TGTGCCAGCAGGATCGGGACAGGAGAAAACAATCAGCCCCAGCATTTT; CDR3 protein: CASRIGTGENNQPQHF
clone size: .; V gene: TRBV7-2; J gene: TRBJ2-7; D gene: TRBD2; CDR3 DNA: TGTGCCAGCAGCTTAGTAGGACTAGCGGGAGGTGGGAGGCTCGAGCAGTACTTC; CDR3 protein: CASSLVGLAGGGRLEQYF
clone size: .; V gene: TRBV7-7; J gene: TRBJ2-1; D gene: .; CDR3 DNA: TGTGCTAGCAGCCGCCTCGGGACGGGACCCAATGAGCAGTTCTTC; CDR3 protein: CASSRLGTGPNEQFF
clone size: .; V gene: TRBV5-4; J gene: TRBJ1-2; D gene: .; CDR3 DNA: TGTGCCAGCAGCTTCTGGGGGGCGGCTAACTATGGCTACACCTTC; CDR3 protein: CASSFWGAANYGYTF
clone size: .; V gene: TRBV28; J gene: TRBJ1-4; D gene: .; CDR3 DNA: TGTGCCAGCAGTCCCCATGACAGTAATAATGAAAAACTGTTTTTT; CDR3 protein: CASSPHDSNNEKLFF
clone size: .; V gene: TRBV7-9; J gene: TRBJ2-5; D gene: .; CDR3 DNA: TGTGCCAGCAGCTTGGGGTTGACCCAAGAGACCCAGTACTTC; CDR3 protein: CASSLGLTQETQYF
clone size: .; V gene: TRBV5-6; J gene: TRBJ1-2; D gene: .; CDR3 DNA: TGTGCCAGCAGCTTGTGGCAGACAGTCGGGGTAGGCTACACCTTC; CDR3 protein: CASSLWQTVGVGYTF
clone size: .; V gene: TRBV28; J gene: TRBJ1-1; D gene: .; CDR3 DNA: TGTGCCAGCAGTTTACCGGCTTCGTGGAACACTGAAGCTTTCTTT; CDR3 protein: CASSLPASWNTEAFF
clone size: medium-sized; V gene: TRBV27; J gene: TRBJ2-3; D gene: TRBD2; CDR3 DNA: TGTGCCAGCAGTTTAGGGACTAGCGGGAGCACAGATACGCAGTATTTT; CDR3 protein: CASSLGTSGSTDTQYF
clone size: .; V gene: TRBV2; J gene: TRBJ2-2; D gene: .; CDR3 DNA: TGTGCCAGCAGCCGCGACACCGTTGGGGGCGGGGAGCTGTTTTTT; CDR3 protein: CASSRDTVGGGELFF
clone size: .; V gene: TRBV5-4; J gene: TRBJ1-1; D gene: TRBD1; CDR3 DNA: TGTGCCAGCAGCTTGAACAGGGGGCACGGAACTGAAGCTTTCTTT; CDR3 protein: CASSLNRGHGTEAFF
clone size: once; V gene: TRBV2; J gene: TRBJ1-6; D gene: .; CDR3 DNA: TGTGCCAGCGGGAAATGGAGCAGCGATTCACCCCTCCACTTT; CDR3 protein: CASGKWSSDSPLHF
clone size: .; V gene: TRBV19; J gene: TRBJ2-6; D gene: .; CDR3 DNA: TGTGCCGCCAGTCCAGGGGCCAACGTCCTGACTTTC; CDR3 protein: CAASPGANVLTF
clone size: .; V gene: TRBV30; J gene: TRBJ1-2; D gene: .; CDR3 DNA: TGTGCCTGGAGCCGAGGGTTCGGCGGCTATGGCTACACCTTC; CDR3 protein: CAWSRGFGGYGYTF